These 16 T cell receptor beta chains were sequenced from one sample in a study of blood T cells in healthy people across ages. It was with a sample-barcoded 5' primer and a J-beta primer mix that a second PCR of roughly 7 to 11 cycles was run. TCRdb re-derived calls from the 5' RACE reads in MiXCR, one entry per CDR3 protein. The sample lists 660,000 or so distinct CDR3 sequences, about 54% occurring once. The sample comprised blood. The source is a man in his 60s in good health.

The chain employs TRBV5-1 and TRBJ1-1; D not resolved. V was trimmed by 0 bases and J by 8 bases, leaving 14 bases between them. The CDR3 has 14 residues. CDR1 is SGHRS and CDR2 is YFSETQ in the germline V gene. In DNA, the CDR3 is TGCGCCAGCAGCTTGGAGGCCTCGATGCCCGAAGCTTTCTTT. Its protein is CASSLEASMPEAFF.

The rearrangement uses TRBV29-1 and TRBJ1-5, with D possibly TRBD1 on 5 matching bases. The CDR3 extends over 15 amino acids. Germline CDR1 SQVTM, CDR2 ANQGSEA. The V gene lost 4 bases and the J gene lost 0 bases, with 13 bases spanning the gap. CDR3 sequence: CSVVAGSSSNQPQHF. CDR3 DNA: TGCAGCGTTGTAGCAGGGTCTAGTAGCAATCAGCCCCAGCATTTT.

The chain carries TRBV7-9 and TRBJ2-1; 9 nucleotides match TRBD2. This CDR3 spans 14 amino acids. The ends lost 11 bases at V and 6 bases at J; junction bases unmatched: 11. The germline CDR1 and CDR2 sequences are SEHNR and FQNEAQ (reference sequence). CDR3 in amino acids: CAEGREGSPNEQFF. The CDR3 DNA follows: TGTGCCGAGGGGCGGGAGGGATCTCCCAATGAGCAGTTCTTC.

In this sample, this clonotype turned up a few times. The rearrangement links TRBV5-1 to TRBJ1-2; D gene uncertain. The germline V and J ends were trimmed by 0 bases and 4 bases, with 13 bases remaining between them. Germline V lookup: CDR1 SGHRS, CDR2 YFSETQ. The CDR3 is 15 amino acids. CDR3 bases: TGCGCCAGCAGCTTGGAGAGGCCCTTTACCTATGGCTACACCTTC. It encodes CASSLERPFTYGYTF. Full variable domain (remainder filled in from reference TRBV5-1 and TRBJ1-2): KAGVTQTPRYLIKTRGQQVTLSCSPISGHRSVSWYQQTPGQGLQFLFEYFSETQRNKGNFPGRFSGRQFSNSRSEMNVSTLELGDSALYLCASSLERPFTYGYTFGSGTRLTVV.

V is TRBV3-1 and J is TRBJ2-1; D is uncertain. Trimming removed 2 bases from V and 3 bases from J, with 14 bases in between. This CDR3 spans 16 amino acids. Germline lookup yields CDR1 LGHDT and CDR2 YNNKEL (reference sequence). In DNA form, the CDR3 reads TGTGCCAGCAGCCAAATGACACCGGCCATCTACAATGAGCAGTTCTTC. This encodes CASSQMTPAIYNEQFF.

The rearrangement joins TRBV15 to TRBJ1-2; TRBD1 is a possible D gene (5 bases). Per the germline V gene, CDR1 is LNHNV and CDR2 is YYDKDF (reference sequence). The CDR3 has 15 amino acids. Trimming left V 2 bases short and J 0 bases short, with 10 bases between. For the CDR3, the DNA is TGTGCCACCAGCAGACCCCAGGGAGCTAACTATGGCTACACCTTC. Translating it yields CATSRPQGANYGYTF.

The chain joins TRBV6-1 to TRBJ2-2; D is possibly TRBD1 or TRBD2 (5 bases each). Germline lookup yields CDR1 MNHNS and CDR2 SASEGT. The V end was cut by 2 bases, the J end by 0 bases, with 10 bases between. CDR3 length equals 16 residues. The CDR3 nucleotides read TGTGCCAGCAGTGAAATGGGACCCTCGAACACCGGGGAGCTGTTTTTT. This encodes CASSEMGPSNTGELFF.

The rearrangement uses TRBV5-5 and TRBJ1-5, with no clear D. V dropped 1 base and J dropped 6 bases, with 11 bases sitting between them. The CDR3 runs 14 residues. CDR1 is SGHKS and CDR2 is YYEKEE in the germline V gene (reference sequence). The CDR3 DNA reads TGTGCCAGCAGCTTGAATCTCGTCGGTCAGCCCCAGCATTTT. Its translation is CASSLNLVGQPQHF.

This clonotype was recorded a few times. This chain uses TRBV12-3 or TRBV12-4 with TRBJ2-7; D is tentatively TRBD1 or TRBD2 (6 bases each). Trimming pared 3 bases from V and 6 bases from J, leaving 21 bases between. The CDR3 loop spans 16 amino acids. The CDR3 spells CASSFPPTRGKFEQYF. In nucleotides, the CDR3 is TGTGCCAGCAGTTTCCCCCCGACTAGGGGGAAATTCGAGCAGTACTTC.

This clonotype was found a few times. This chain connects TRBV10-3 to TRBJ1-5; TRBD1 matches at 10 bases. CDR3 length: 13 residues. J was trimmed by 7 bases and V by 6 bases; bases with no gene match: 3. The V gene's germline CDR1 is ENHRY and CDR2 SYGVKD. CDR3 loop: CAIRATGGQPQHF. The CDR3 DNA follows: TGTGCCATCAGAGCGACAGGGGGCCAGCCCCAGCATTTT.

The chain carries TRBV12-3 or TRBV12-4 and TRBJ2-5; 16 bases agree with TRBD2. Losses at the gene ends were 6 bases for V and 0 bases for J; bases not matched to a gene: 7. The CDR3 runs to 18 residues. Written as DNA, the CDR3 is TGTGCCAGCAGGTCCGGGACTAGCGGGGGGGCGTACCAAGAGACCCAGTACTTC. This translates into CASRSGTSGGAYQETQYF.

This clonotype was seen a handful of times. V and J are TRBV20-1 and TRBJ2-3, with no clear D. Deletions cut 0 bases from V and 2 bases from J, with 3 bases between. This CDR3 comprises 12 residues. Per germline, CDR1 DFQATT and CDR2 SNEGSKA (reference sequence). The CDR3 bases are TGCAGTGCTAGAGATAACACAGATACGCAGTATTTT. Residues: CSARDNTDTQYF.

V and J are TRBV13 and TRBJ2-7, with no clear D. CDR1 and CDR2 from the germline V gene are PRHDT and FYEKMQ (reference sequence). The V end lost 3 bases, the J end lost 3 bases, and 9 bases lay between the germline ends. The CDR3 sequence is 13 residues long. The chain's CDR3 is CASSFFGFYEQYF. In DNA, the CDR3 is TGTGCCAGCAGCTTTTTTGGGTTCTACGAGCAGTACTTC.

The chain carries TRBV20-1 and TRBJ2-1; either TRBD1 or TRBD2 may supply D (5 bases each). Trimming shortened V by 1 base and J by 0 bases, and 10 bases separated the two germline ends. This CDR3 contains 15 residues. Germline V CDR1 and CDR2: DFQATT, SNEGSKA (reference sequence). The CDR3 sequence: CSARGDAGSYNEQFF. CDR3 nucleotides: TGCAGTGCTAGAGGGGACGCCGGCTCCTACAATGAGCAGTTCTTC.

This clonotype was counted a few times. The CDR3 loop reads CAISQGSTTDTQYF. The CDR3 DNA follows: TGTGCCATCAGTCAGGGGTCTACCACAGATACGCAGTATTTT. The gene calls are TRBV10-3 and TRBJ2-3; D is possibly TRBD1 (6 bases). The CDR3 totals 14 residues. Trimming took 5 bases from V and 2 from J, leaving 11 bases between them. Per germline, CDR1 ENHRY and CDR2 SYGVKD.

This rearrangement joins TRBV6-6 to TRBJ2-3; D unresolved. V dropped 7 bases and J dropped 4 bases, with 9 bases sitting between them. The CDR3 totals 12 residues. Germline V gene data show CDR1 as MNHNY and CDR2 as SVGAGI (reference sequence). The CDR3 bases are TGTGCCAGCAAGTTTGGGTCAGATACGCAGTATTTT. This translates into CASKFGSDTQYF.